Below are 20 T cell receptor beta chains sequenced from a single sample in a study of shared clonotypes between healthy human individuals. Clones were sequenced by immunoSEQ multiplex PCR, and TCRdb holds only the in-frame ones, with some missing. Of approximately 2.5 million clones in the sample, around 90% were seen once. The material sequenced was naive CD4+ T cells sorted from blood. The subset: CD45RA+ positively selected. The receptor set was obtained from a young man in good health.

The chain links TRBV27 to TRBJ1-1; no firm D call. The germline V and J ends were trimmed by 5 bases and 4 bases, with 14 bases remaining between them. This CDR3 comprises 14 residues. The V gene's germline CDR1 is MNHEY and CDR2 SMNVEV (reference sequence). This CDR3 reads CASSPSRRTTEAFF. CDR3 bases: TGTGCCAGCAGTCCCAGCAGACGGACCACTGAAGCTTTCTTT.

This chain joins TRBV2 and TRBJ1-2, with TRBD1 matching over 8 bases. The germline gives CDR1 SNHLY, CDR2 FYNNEI. V shed 4 bases, J shed 1 base, and the junction held 5 bases outside the gene matches. There are 15 residues in the CDR3. The CDR3 here is CASSGGTGFNYGYTF. The CDR3 DNA reads TGTGCCAGCAGTGGCGGGACAGGCTTTAACTATGGCTACACCTTC.

The chain couples TRBV6-5 to TRBJ2-7, with 7 bases fitting TRBD1. With V trimmed by 0 bases and J by 3 bases, 5 bases remained unmatched. The CDR3 sequence is 15 residues long. CDR1 is MNHEY, CDR2 SVGAGI, per germline. The DNA for the CDR3 is TGTGCCAGCAGTTACTCGGACAGGCCAGGCTACGAGCAGTACTTC. Residues: CASSYSDRPGYEQYF.

The chain uses TRBV2 and TRBJ2-7; D is unresolved. The germline V and J ends were trimmed by 1 base and 2 bases, with 15 bases remaining between them. The CDR3 sequence is 16 residues long. Germline V lookup: CDR1 SNHLY, CDR2 FYNNEI. This CDR3 reads CASSEGLLLDAYEQYF. Written as DNA, the CDR3 is TGTGCCAGCAGTGAAGGGCTCCTCCTTGACGCCTACGAGCAGTACTTC.

The gene calls are TRBV7-2 and TRBJ2-1; D gene unclear. CDR3 length: 16 amino acids. V was pared by 5 bases and J by 0 bases, with 14 bases between. The germline CDR1 and CDR2 sequences are SGHTA and FQGNSA. In DNA form, the CDR3 reads TGTGCCAGCAGCCCGGCGAGCGTGAGCTCCTACAATGAGCAGTTCTTC. It encodes CASSPASVSSYNEQFF.

CDR3 in DNA: TGTGCCAGCAGTGAACAGGGACAGTTGGGTGAAAAACTGTTTTTT. It is translated as CASSEQGQLGEKLFF. V and J are TRBV6-1 and TRBJ1-4, with TRBD1 identical over 7 bases. The CDR3 extends over 15 amino acids. The V segment lost 2 bases and the J segment 7 bases; nucleotides outside the gene matches: 7. The germline gives CDR1 MNHNS, CDR2 SASEGT.

The rearrangement joins TRBV7-2 to TRBJ1-2; D unclear. The CDR3 runs to 13 residues. Germline V lookup: CDR1 SGHTA, CDR2 FQGNSA. The V end lost 4 bases, the J end lost 8 bases, and 14 bases lay between the germline ends. The CDR3 reads CASSSFLPRGYTF. CDR3 coding DNA: TGTGCCAGCAGCTCCTTTCTTCCCAGAGGCTACACCTTC.

The rearrangement joins TRBV5-1 to TRBJ2-3, with D perhaps TRBD2 (5 bases). CDR1 is SGHRS, CDR2 YFSETQ, per germline. CDR3 length: 16 residues. V gave up 2 bases and J gave up 0 bases, with 13 bases separating them. The CDR3 here is CASSFRTGPSTDTQYF. CDR3 sequence (DNA): TGCGCCAGCAGCTTCCGGACTGGACCGAGCACAGATACGCAGTATTTT.

The genes are TRBV5-1 and TRBJ1-6, with D unclear. Trimming took off 2 bases at V and 6 bases at J, with 12 bases between the two ends. The CDR3 length is 15 residues. Germline CDR1 SGHRS, CDR2 YFSETQ. In DNA form, the CDR3 reads TGCGCCAGCAGCTTCTGGATCGAGGGTAATTCACCCCTCCACTTT. This codes for CASSFWIEGNSPLHF.

This clone appeared a few times. The same CDR3 also results from other DNA sequences found in this sample. This sequence joins TRBV5-1 and TRBJ2-3; 9 nucleotides match TRBD1. The germline V gene encodes CDR1 SGHRS and CDR2 YFSETQ. The CDR3 runs 14 residues. V lost 0 bases to trimming and J lost 4 bases; unmatched junction nucleotides: 0. The CDR3 region has the DNA TGCGCCAGCAGCTTGGGGACAGGGGCAGATACGCAGTATTTT. Amino acid sequence: CASSLGTGADTQYF.

The chain joins TRBV2 to TRBJ2-7; 9 nucleotides align to TRBD2. V lost 7 bases, J lost 2 bases, and 6 bases stayed unmatched. The germline V gene has CDR1 SNHLY and CDR2 FYNNEI. This CDR3 spans 14 amino acids. CDR3 region: CASIPLAGAYEQYF. The CDR3 nucleotides read TGTGCCAGCATCCCACTAGCGGGTGCCTACGAGCAGTACTTC.

The chain recombines TRBV12-5 with TRBJ2-2; D may correspond to TRBD1 or TRBD2 (5 bases each). The CDR3 is 16 residues long. CDR1 LGHNT and CDR2 FRNRAP come from the germline V gene. The V end was cut by 1 base, the J end by 1 base, with 10 bases between. The CDR3 DNA follows: TGTGCTAGTGGTTTGGGGGGGACGGTGAACACCGGGGAGCTGTTTTTT. Residues: CASGLGGTVNTGELFF. Together with reference TRBV12-5 and TRBJ2-2, the CDR3 gives the full variable domain: DARVTQTPRHKVTEMGQEVTMRCQPILGHNTVFWYRQTMMQGLELLAYFRNRAPLDDSGMPKDRFSAEMPDATLATLKIQPSEPRDSAVYFCASGLGGTVNTGELFFGEGSRLTVL.

CDR3 in DNA: TGTGCCAGCAGCCAAGGAGCGCAGACCCAGTACTTC. It encodes CASSQGAQTQYF. The genes are TRBV5-4 and TRBJ2-5; D ambiguous. Trimming took 4 bases from V and 6 from J, leaving 10 bases between them. CDR1 and CDR2 from the germline V gene are SGHNT and YYREEE (reference sequence). The CDR3 is 12 amino acids.

The chain joins TRBV6-5 to TRBJ2-3, with D perhaps TRBD2 (6 bases). Trimming cost V 2 bases and J 4 bases, with 10 bases left between them. There are 14 residues in the CDR3. Germline V CDR1 and CDR2: MNHEY, SVGAGI. As DNA, the CDR3 is TGTGCCAGCAGTTACGTGGTAGCGGCAGATACGCAGTATTTT. Its protein is CASSYVVAADTQYF.

This rearrangement joins TRBV30 to TRBJ2-7; 10 bases are shared with TRBD1. This CDR3 region has 13 residues. CDR1 and CDR2 from the germline V gene are GTSNPN and SVGIG (reference sequence). V dropped 6 bases and J dropped 4; count of bases not matched to a gene: 6. CDR3 DNA sequence: TGTGCCTGCCATCGACAGGGGGCGTACGAGCAGTACTTC. It yields the protein CACHRQGAYEQYF.

A remark on this clone: At the DNA level, this CDR3 is encoded by other sequences in the same sample as well. The rearrangement joins TRBV7-9 to TRBJ1-3; D unclear. The CDR3 has 15 residues. CDR1 is SEHNR and CDR2 is FQNEAQ in the germline V gene (reference sequence). V was pared by 0 bases and J by 0 bases, with 6 bases between. CDR3 DNA: TGTGCCAGCAGCTTAGCGTTAGGCTCTGGAAACACCATATATTTT. Protein: CASSLALGSGNTIYF.

This chain uses TRBV18 with TRBJ2-3; 8 nucleotides line up with TRBD2. V lost 0 bases to trimming and J lost 3 bases; unmatched junction nucleotides: 8. Germline CDR1 reads KGHSH; CDR2 reads LQKENI. This CDR3 spans 17 amino acids. As DNA, the CDR3 is TGTGCCAGCTCACCACCGATGGGGGTAGCGGGAACAGATACGCAGTATTTT. Its protein is CASSPPMGVAGTDTQYF.

In DNA, the CDR3 is TGTGCCAGCAGCTTAGGCTTAGGTCAGTACTTC. As protein: CASSLGLGQYF. This chain joins TRBV11-2 and TRBJ2-7; D gene uncertain. From germline, CDR1 is SGHAT and CDR2 FQNNGV. Trimming pared 1 base from V and 10 bases from J, leaving 8 bases between. The CDR3 has 11 residues.

CDR3 sequence (DNA): TGCGCCAGCAGCCAGGCTGGACTAGCGGACACCGGGGAGCTGTTTTTT. Translated, it gives CASSQAGLADTGELFF. V usage is TRBV4-3 and J usage is TRBJ2-2; the match to TRBD2 covers 10 bases. V shed 3 bases, J shed 3 bases, and the junction held 4 bases outside the gene matches. The CDR3 has 16 residues. Looked up from germline, CDR1 is LGHNA and CDR2 is YSLEER.

CDR3 protein: CASSLAGGNQPQHF. CDR3 DNA: TGTGCCAGTAGTTTAGCGGGAGGCAATCAGCCCCAGCATTTT. V gene TRBV19 combines with J gene TRBJ1-5; no clear D. The germline CDR1 and CDR2 sequences are LNHDA and SQIVND (reference sequence). The CDR3 runs to 14 residues. V was trimmed by 5 bases and J by 2 bases, leaving 10 bases between them.